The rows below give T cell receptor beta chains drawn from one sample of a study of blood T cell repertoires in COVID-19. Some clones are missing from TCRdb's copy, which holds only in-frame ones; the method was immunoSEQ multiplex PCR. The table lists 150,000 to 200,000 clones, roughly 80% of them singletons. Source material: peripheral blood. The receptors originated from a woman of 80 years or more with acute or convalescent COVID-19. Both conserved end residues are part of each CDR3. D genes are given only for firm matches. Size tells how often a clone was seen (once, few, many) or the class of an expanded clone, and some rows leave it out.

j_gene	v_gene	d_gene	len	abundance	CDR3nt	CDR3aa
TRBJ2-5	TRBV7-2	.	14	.	TGTGCCAGCAGCTTCGCGGAGGGGGCGGGAACCCAGTACTTC	CASSFAEGAGTQYF
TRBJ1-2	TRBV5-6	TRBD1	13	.	TGTGCCAGCAGCTGGGGGACAGAGGGTGGCTACACCTTC	CASSWGTEGGYTF
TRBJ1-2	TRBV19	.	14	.	TGTGCCAGTAGTATAGAACGGGGGGGGCCCGGCTACACCTTC	CASSIERGGPGYTF
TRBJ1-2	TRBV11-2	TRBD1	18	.	TGTGCCAGCAGCTCACATAGACAGGGTAGGGAACCTAACTATGGCTACACCTTC	CASSSHRQGREPNYGYTF
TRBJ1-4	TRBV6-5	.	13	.	TGTGCCAGCAGCCAGGAAGCTAATGAAAAACTGTTTTTT	CASSQEANEKLFF
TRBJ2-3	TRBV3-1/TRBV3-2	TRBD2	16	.	TGTGCCAGCAGCCAAGCTAGCGGGAGAGGAAGGGATACGCAGTATTTT	CASSQASGRGRDTQYF
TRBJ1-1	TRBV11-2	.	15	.	TGTGCCAGCAGCTTAACGCGCAGGGAGAACACTGAAGCTTTCTTT	CASSLTRRENTEAFF
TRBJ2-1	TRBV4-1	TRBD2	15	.	TGCGCCAGCAGCCAGTCTAGCGGGGTATACAATGAGCAGTTCTTC	CASSQSSGVYNEQFF
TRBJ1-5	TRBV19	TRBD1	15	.	TGTGCCTCCGGGACAGGGCACTATAGCAATCAGCCCCAGCATTTT	CASGTGHYSNQPQHF
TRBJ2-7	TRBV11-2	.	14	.	TGTGCCAGCAGCTCTACCCGACAGGTCTCCGAGCAGTACTTC	CASSSTRQVSEQYF
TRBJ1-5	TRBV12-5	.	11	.	TGTGCTAGTGGTTTCGTTCAGCCCCAGCATTTT	CASGFVQPQHF
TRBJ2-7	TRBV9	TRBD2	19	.	TGTGCCAGCAGCGTTGGCGCCGGGGCAGGCCTAGCGGGAGCCTACGAGCAGTACTTC	CASSVGAGAGLAGAYEQYF
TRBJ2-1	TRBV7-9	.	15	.	TGTGCCACACAAGGACAGTCCATTGTTCGGAATGAGCAGTTCTTC	CATQGQSIVRNEQFF
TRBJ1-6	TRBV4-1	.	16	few	TGCGCCAGCAGCCAACTAATCGGGGGTCCGGGGTCACCCCTCCACTTT	CASSQLIGGPGSPLHF
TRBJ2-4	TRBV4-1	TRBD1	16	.	TGCGCCAGCAGCCCTCAGGGGGACCTGGCCAAAAACATTCAGTACTTC	CASSPQGDLAKNIQYF
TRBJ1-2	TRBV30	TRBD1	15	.	TGTGCCTGGAGTGCACAGGGGGTGGGTAACTATGGCTACACCTTC	CAWSAQGVGNYGYTF
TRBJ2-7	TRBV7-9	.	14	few	TGTGCCAGCAGCTTATCCGGGAGCTCCTACGAGCAGTACTTC	CASSLSGSSYEQYF
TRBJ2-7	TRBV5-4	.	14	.	TGTGCCAGCAGCCCGGATAACGGGGCCTACGAGCAGTACTTC	CASSPDNGAYEQYF
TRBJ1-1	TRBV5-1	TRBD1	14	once	TGCGCCAGCAGCACCCAGGGGGTGAACACTGAAGCTTTCTTT	CASSTQGVNTEAFF
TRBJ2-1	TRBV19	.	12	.	TGTGCCAGTAGTACCGGGTCTGGTGAGCAGTTCTTC	CASSTGSGEQFF
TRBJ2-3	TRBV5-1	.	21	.	TGCGCCAGCAGCTTTTGGTTGAGGTACAAAACTTCCGGGACTAGCACAGATACGCAGTATTTT	CASSFWLRYKTSGTSTDTQYF
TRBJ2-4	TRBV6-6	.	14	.	TGTGCCAGCAGCGCCCCCCGGGGTTTGAACATTCAGTACTTC	CASSAPRGLNIQYF
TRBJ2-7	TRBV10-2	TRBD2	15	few	TGCGCCAGCAGCCCGCTGGCGGGAGGGCCCTACGAGCAGTACTTC	CASSPLAGGPYEQYF
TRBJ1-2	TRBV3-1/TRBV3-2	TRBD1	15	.	TGTGCCAGCAGCCCAGGGGGAGGCGGAAACTATGGCTACACCTTC	CASSPGGGGNYGYTF
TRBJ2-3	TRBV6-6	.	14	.	TGTGCCTCTGTAAGGGGTCTAGGAACAGATACGCAGTATTTT	CASVRGLGTDTQYF
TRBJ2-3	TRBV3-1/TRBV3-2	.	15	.	TGTGCCAGCAGCCAAGTTGGGGGCGCAACAGATACGCAGTATTTT	CASSQVGGATDTQYF
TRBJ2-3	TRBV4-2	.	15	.	TGTGCCAGCAGCCAAGATAGACTCACGCTAGGGGCGCAGTATTTT	CASSQDRLTLGAQYF
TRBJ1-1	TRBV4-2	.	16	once	TGTGCCAGCAGCCAAGACCTGACAGATGGGGTCACTGAAGCTTTCTTT	CASSQDLTDGVTEAFF
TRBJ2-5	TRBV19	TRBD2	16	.	TGTGCCAGTCGACCCCTAGGGCGGGGGAGACAAGAGACCCAGTACTTC	CASRPLGRGRQETQYF
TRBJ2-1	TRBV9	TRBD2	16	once	TGTGCCAGCAGCGTAGGGTCTAGCGGGAGTCTGCATGAGCAGTTCTTC	CASSVGSSGSLHEQFF
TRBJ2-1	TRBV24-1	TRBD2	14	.	TGTGCCACCAGTGACGCGGGAGTGGGGAATGAGCAGTTCTTC	CATSDAGVGNEQFF
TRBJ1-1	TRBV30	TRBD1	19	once	TGTGCCCGCAGAGGGGGAATCTCTTCGGAACCCCAGGGGGGCACTGAAGCTTTCTTT	CARRGGISSEPQGGTEAFF
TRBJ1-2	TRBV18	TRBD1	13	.	TGTGCCAGCTCAGAACAGACAGGGGATGGCTACACCTTC	CASSEQTGDGYTF